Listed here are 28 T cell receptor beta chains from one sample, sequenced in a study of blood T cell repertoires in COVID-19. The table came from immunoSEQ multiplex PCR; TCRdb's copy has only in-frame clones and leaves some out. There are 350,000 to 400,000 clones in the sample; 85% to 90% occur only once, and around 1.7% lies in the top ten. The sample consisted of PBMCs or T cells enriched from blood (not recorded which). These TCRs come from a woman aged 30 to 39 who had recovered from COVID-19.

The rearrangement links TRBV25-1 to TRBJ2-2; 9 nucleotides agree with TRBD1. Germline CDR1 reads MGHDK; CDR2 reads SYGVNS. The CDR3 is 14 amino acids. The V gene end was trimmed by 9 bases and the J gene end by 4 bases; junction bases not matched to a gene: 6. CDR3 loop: CASRTGVGTGELFF. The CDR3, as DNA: TGTGCCAGTAGGACAGGGGTGGGCACCGGGGAGCTGTTTTTT.

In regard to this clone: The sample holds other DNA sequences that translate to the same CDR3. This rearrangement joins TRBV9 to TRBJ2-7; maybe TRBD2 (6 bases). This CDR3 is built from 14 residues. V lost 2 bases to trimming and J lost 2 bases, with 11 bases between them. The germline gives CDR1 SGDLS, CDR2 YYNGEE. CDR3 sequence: CASSVGTGAYEQYF. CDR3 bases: TGTGCCAGCAGCGTCGGGACGGGGGCCTACGAGCAGTACTTC.

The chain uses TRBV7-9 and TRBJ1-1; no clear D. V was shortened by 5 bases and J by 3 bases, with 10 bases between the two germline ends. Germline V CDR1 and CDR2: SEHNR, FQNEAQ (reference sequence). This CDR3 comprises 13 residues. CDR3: CASSGSRDTEAFF. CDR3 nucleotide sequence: TGTGCCAGCAGCGGATCGAGGGACACTGAAGCTTTCTTT.

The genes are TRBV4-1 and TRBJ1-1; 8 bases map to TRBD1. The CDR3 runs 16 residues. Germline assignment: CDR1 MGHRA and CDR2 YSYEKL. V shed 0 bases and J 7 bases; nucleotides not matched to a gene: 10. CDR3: CASSQDPLQGEIEAFF. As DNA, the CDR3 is TGCGCCAGCAGCCAAGACCCGTTACAGGGGGAGATTGAAGCTTTCTTT.

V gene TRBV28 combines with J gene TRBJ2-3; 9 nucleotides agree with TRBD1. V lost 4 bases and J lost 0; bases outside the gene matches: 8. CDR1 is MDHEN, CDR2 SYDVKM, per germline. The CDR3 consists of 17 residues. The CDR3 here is CASSSPTGGTSTDTQYF. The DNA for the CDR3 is TGTGCCAGCAGTTCCCCGACAGGGGGAACTAGCACAGATACGCAGTATTTT.

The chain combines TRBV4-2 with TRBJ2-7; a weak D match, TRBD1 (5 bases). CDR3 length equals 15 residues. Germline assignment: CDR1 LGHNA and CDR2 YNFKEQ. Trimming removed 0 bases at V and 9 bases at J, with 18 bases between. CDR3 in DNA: TGTGCCAGCAGCCAAGATCCTGGTCTTTACAGGCGGCAGTACTTC. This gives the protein CASSQDPGLYRRQYF.

The CDR3 DNA reads TGTGCCAGCAGCCCTCTTGCAGTCATGAACACTGAAGCTTTCTTT. The encoded protein is CASSPLAVMNTEAFF. This chain connects TRBV9 to TRBJ1-1; the D is unclear. V was trimmed by 4 bases and J by 0 bases, leaving 13 bases between them. The germline V gene encodes CDR1 SGDLS and CDR2 YYNGEE. The CDR3 contains 15 residues.

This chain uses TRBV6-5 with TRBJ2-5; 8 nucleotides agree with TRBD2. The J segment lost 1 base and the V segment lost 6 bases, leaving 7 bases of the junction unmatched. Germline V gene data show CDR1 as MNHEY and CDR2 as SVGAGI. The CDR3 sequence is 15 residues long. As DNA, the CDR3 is TGTGCCAGCAGCTCCGATAGCGGGATCCAAGAGACCCAGTACTTC. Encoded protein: CASSSDSGIQETQYF.

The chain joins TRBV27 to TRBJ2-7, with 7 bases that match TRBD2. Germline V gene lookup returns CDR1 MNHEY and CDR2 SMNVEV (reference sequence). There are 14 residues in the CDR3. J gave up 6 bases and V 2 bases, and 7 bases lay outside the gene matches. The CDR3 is CASSLRGREGEQYF. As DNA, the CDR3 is TGTGCCAGCAGTTTAAGGGGCAGGGAGGGCGAGCAGTACTTC.

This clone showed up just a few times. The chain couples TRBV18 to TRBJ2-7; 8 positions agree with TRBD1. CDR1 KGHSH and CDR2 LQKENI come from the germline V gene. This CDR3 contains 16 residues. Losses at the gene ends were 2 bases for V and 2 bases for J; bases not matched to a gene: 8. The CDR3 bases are TGTGCCAGCTCACCAAACCCCAGGGGGCTGGCCTACGAGCAGTACTTC. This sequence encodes CASSPNPRGLAYEQYF.

CDR3 coding DNA: TGCGCCAGCAGCCAAGATAGGGCTAGCGGGAGCTGGACCGGGGAGCTGTTTTTT. As protein: CASSQDRASGSWTGELFF. The V gene is TRBV4-1, the J gene TRBJ2-2, with 10 bases that match TRBD2. The J segment lost 5 bases and the V segment lost 0 bases, leaving 9 bases of the junction unmatched. The CDR3 consists of 18 residues. Germline values: CDR1 MGHRA, CDR2 YSYEKL.

CDR3 residues: CASREMVALQPQHF. The CDR3 DNA reads as TGTGCCAGCAGGGAGATGGTAGCCCTCCAGCCCCAGCATTTT. The gene calls are TRBV6-5 and TRBJ1-5; D remains unclear. CDR3 length: 14 residues. In germline, CDR1 is MNHEY, CDR2 SVGAGI. V was pared by 6 bases and J by 7 bases, with 16 bases between.

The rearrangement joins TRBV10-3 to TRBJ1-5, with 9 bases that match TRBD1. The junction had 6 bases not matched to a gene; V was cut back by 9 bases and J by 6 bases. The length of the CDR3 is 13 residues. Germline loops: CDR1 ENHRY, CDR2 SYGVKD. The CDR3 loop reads CAIARDRVQPQHF. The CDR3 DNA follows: TGTGCCATAGCCCGGGACAGGGTTCAGCCCCAGCATTTT.

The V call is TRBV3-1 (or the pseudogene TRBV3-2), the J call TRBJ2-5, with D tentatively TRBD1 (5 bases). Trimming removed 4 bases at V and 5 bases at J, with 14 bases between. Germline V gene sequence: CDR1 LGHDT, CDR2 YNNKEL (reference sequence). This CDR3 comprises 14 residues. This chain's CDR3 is CASSLGDRTETQYF. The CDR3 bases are TGTGCCAGCAGCCTAGGGGATCGGACGGAGACCCAGTACTTC.

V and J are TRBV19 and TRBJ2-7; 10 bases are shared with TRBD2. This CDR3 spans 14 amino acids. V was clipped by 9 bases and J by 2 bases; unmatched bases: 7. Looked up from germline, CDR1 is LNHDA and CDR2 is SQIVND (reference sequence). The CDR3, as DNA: TGTGCCAGCTCCACCCTAGCGGGAGCCTACGAGCAGTACTTC. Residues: CASSTLAGAYEQYF.

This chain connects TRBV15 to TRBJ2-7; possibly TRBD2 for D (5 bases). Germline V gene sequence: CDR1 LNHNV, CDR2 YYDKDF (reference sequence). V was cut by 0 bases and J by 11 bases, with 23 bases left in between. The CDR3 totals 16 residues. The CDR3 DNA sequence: TGTGCCACCAGCAGAGATAGGAGGCCAATGAATCCTAAGAAGTACTTC. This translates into CATSRDRRPMNPKKYF.

CDR3: CASSQVDREGQPQHF. The CDR3 DNA reads TGCGCCAGCAGCCAAGTGGACAGGGAGGGTCAGCCCCAGCATTTT. This chain joins TRBV4-1 and TRBJ1-5, with 8 positions matching TRBD1. CDR1 is MGHRA and CDR2 is YSYEKL in the germline V gene. Trimming took 1 base from V and 6 from J; bases not matched to a gene: 5. The CDR3 totals 15 residues.

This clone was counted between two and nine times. The CDR3 loop is CAITQGSYNSPLHF. CDR3 nucleotide sequence: TGTGCCATCACACAGGGCTCCTATAATTCACCCCTCCACTTT. This rearrangement joins TRBV10-3 to TRBJ1-6; weak D call: TRBD1 (6 bases). The CDR3 loop spans 14 amino acids. Trimming left V 7 bases short and J 0 bases short, with 7 bases between. In germline, CDR1 is ENHRY, CDR2 SYGVKD.

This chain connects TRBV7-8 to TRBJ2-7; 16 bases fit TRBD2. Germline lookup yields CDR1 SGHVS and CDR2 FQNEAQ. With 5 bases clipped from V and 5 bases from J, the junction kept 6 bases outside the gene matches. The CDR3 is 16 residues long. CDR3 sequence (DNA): TGTGCCAGCAGCACGGGACTAGCGGGGGGGCCCCACGAGCAGTACTTC. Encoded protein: CASSTGLAGGPHEQYF.

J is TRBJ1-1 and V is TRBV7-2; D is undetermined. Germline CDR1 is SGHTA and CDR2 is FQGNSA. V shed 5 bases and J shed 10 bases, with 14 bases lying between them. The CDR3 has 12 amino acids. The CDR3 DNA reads TGTGCCAGCAGCCGCGGGCCTACAGCAGCTTTCTTT. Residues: CASSRGPTAAFF.

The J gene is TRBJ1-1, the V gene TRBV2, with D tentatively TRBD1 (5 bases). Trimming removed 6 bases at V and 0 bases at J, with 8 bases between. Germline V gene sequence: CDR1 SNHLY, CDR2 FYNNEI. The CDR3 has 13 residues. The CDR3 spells CASRDILNTEAFF. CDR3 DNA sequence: TGTGCCAGCAGGGACATCCTGAACACTGAAGCTTTCTTT.

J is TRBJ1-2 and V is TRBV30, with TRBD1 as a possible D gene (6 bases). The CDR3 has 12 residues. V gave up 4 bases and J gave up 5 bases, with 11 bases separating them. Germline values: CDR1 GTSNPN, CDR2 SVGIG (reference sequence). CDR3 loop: CAWNREEYGYTF. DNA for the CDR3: TGTGCCTGGAACAGGGAAGAGTATGGCTACACCTTC.

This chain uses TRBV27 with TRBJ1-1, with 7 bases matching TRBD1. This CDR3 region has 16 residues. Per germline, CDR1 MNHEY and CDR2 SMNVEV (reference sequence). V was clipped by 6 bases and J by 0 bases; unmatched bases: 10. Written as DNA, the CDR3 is TGTGCCAGCAGATCCGGGACAGTCGGAATGAACACTGAAGCTTTCTTT. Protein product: CASRSGTVGMNTEAFF.

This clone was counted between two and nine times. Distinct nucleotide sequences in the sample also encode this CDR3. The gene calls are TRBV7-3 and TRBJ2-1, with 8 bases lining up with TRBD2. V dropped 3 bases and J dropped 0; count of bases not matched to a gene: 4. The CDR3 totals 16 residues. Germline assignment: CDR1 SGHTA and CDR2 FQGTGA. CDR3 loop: CASSLIAGYSYNEQFF. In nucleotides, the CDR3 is TGTGCCAGCAGCTTGATAGCGGGGTACTCCTACAATGAGCAGTTCTTC.

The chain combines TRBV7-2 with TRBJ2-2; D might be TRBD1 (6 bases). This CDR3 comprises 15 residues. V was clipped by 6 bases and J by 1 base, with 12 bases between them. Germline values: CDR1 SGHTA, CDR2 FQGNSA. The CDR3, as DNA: TGTGCCAGCAGACGGGACAAGGTGAACACCGGGGAGCTGTTTTTT. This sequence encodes CASRRDKVNTGELFF. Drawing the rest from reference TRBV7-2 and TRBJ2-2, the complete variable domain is GAGVSQSPSNKVTEKGKDVELRCDPISGHTALYWYRQSLGQGLEFLIYFQGNSAPDKSGLPSDRFSAERTGGSVSTLTIQRTQQEDSAVYLCASRRDKVNTGELFFGEGSRLTVL.

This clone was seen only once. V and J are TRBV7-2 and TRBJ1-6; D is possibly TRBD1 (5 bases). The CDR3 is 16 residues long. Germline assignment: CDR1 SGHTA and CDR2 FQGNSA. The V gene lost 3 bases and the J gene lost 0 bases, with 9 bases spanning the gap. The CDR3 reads CASSFGGSSYNSPLHF. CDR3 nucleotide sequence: TGTGCCAGCAGCTTCGGGGGGAGCTCCTATAATTCACCCCTCCACTTT.

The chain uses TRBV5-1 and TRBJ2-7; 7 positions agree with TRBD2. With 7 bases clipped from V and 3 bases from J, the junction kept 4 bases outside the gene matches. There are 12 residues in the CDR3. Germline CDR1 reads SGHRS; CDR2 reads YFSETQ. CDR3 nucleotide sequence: TGCGCCAGCGGAACTAGCGTCTACGAGCAGTACTTC. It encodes CASGTSVYEQYF.

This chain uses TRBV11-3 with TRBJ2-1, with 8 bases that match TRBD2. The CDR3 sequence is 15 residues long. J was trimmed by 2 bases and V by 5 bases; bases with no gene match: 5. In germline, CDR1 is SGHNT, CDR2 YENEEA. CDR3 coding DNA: TGTGCCAGCAGCCGCGGGGGGCCCACCTACAATGAGCAGTTCTTC. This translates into CASSRGGPTYNEQFF.